This T cell receptor (beta chain) was identified in a study of tumor and adjacent non-tumor tissue in lung cancer. Study-level information: Each sample yielded some 4 million productive TCRbeta reads on average.

The V gene's germline CDR1 is LGHNA and CDR2 YNFKEQ. CDR3 length equals 17 residues. This sample's RNA came from whole unsorted tissue. The library came from three nested PCR rounds adapted from ARM-PCR protocols. TCRdb processed the multiplex PCR reads anew with MiXCR; each CDR3 protein has one entry. This table has approximately 75,000 distinct CDR3 sequences, under 85% appearing once. Regarding the study as a whole: Significantly higher TCR diversity was found in tumor than normal lung.

As for this clonotype: What it binds is not known. The junction departs from the called germline gene at one end, perhaps through a read error.

Sequencing was carried out using lung tumor tissue. The source is a woman aged 45-59 years with non-small cell lung cancer. The rearrangement joins TRBV4-2 to TRBJ2-5; D may match TRBD1 or TRBD2 (5 bases each). DNA of the CDR3: TGTGCCAGCAGCCGAGATTTGGGTGTGGGCCCTCGTGGGACCCAATACTTC. Translating gives CASSRDLGVGPRGTQYF.